The 23 T cell receptor beta chains below were found in one sample sequenced in a study of blood T cells in healthy people across ages. Combining a sample-barcoded 5' primer with a J-beta primer mix, a second PCR ran for roughly 6 to 12 cycles. Each CDR3 protein gets one entry after TCRdb re-called the 5' RACE reads with MiXCR. Of about 1.8 million distinct CDR3 sequences listed, 49% are singletons. Sequencing was carried out using blood. Every receptor here comes from a woman aged 40 to 50 in good health.

The rearrangement joins TRBV4-2 to TRBJ1-2; 9 bases are a match to TRBD1. The germline CDR1 and CDR2 sequences are LGHNA and YNFKEQ. The CDR3 runs 15 residues. J gave up 8 bases and V 1 base, and 8 bases lay outside the gene matches. CDR3 protein: CASSQARTGDGGYTF. The CDR3 DNA reads TGTGCCAGCAGCCAAGCGCGGACAGGGGACGGGGGCTACACCTTC.

This chain joins TRBV28 and TRBJ2-7; D ambiguous. CDR1 is MDHEN, CDR2 SYDVKM, per germline. The CDR3 has 12 residues. The germline V and J ends were trimmed by 5 bases and 3 bases, with 8 bases remaining between them. The CDR3 loop reads CASSQQYYEQYF. The CDR3 coding sequence is TGTGCCAGCAGTCAACAGTACTACGAGCAGTACTTC.

The CDR3 region is CASSHRTTTDTQYF. Here the CDR3 DNA reads TGTGCCAGCAGCCACCGGACTACTACAGATACGCAGTATTTT. V gene TRBV3-1 combines with J gene TRBJ2-3; D perhaps matches TRBD2 (6 bases). Looked up from germline, CDR1 is LGHDT and CDR2 is YNNKEL (reference sequence). The CDR3 sequence is 14 residues long. V shed 3 bases and J shed 3 bases, with 10 bases lying between them.

This chain connects TRBV20-1 to TRBJ2-7; 13 bases line up with TRBD2. Germline lookup yields CDR1 DFQATT and CDR2 SNEGSKA (reference sequence). CDR3 size: 13 residues. V was clipped by 7 bases and J by 3 bases; unmatched bases: 3. The CDR3 loop reads CSVGTSGVYEQYF. The DNA of the CDR3 is TGCAGTGTCGGGACTAGCGGGGTCTACGAGCAGTACTTC.

The genes are TRBV28 and TRBJ1-2, with a weak D call TRBD1 (5 bases). Germline V gene data show CDR1 as MDHEN and CDR2 as SYDVKM. Trimming left V 3 bases short and J 4 bases short, with 15 bases between. This CDR3 comprises 15 residues. The CDR3 DNA sequence: TGTGCCAGCAGTTTCCTGAGGGGCAGCGGCTATGGCTACACCTTC. This translates into CASSFLRGSGYGYTF.

The chain employs TRBV6-5 and TRBJ2-3; no clear D gene. The CDR3 sequence is 16 residues long. Germline V gene data show CDR1 as MNHEY and CDR2 as SVGAGI. Trimming took off 6 bases at V and 2 bases at J, with 18 bases between the two ends. CDR3 residues: CASRYSLPGYTDTQYF. For the CDR3, the DNA is TGTGCCAGCAGGTACAGCCTACCGGGCTACACAGATACGCAGTATTTT.

This chain links TRBV25-1 with TRBJ1-4; the D is unclear. Germline V CDR1 and CDR2: MGHDK, SYGVNS. The CDR3 runs 14 residues. Trimming pared 10 bases from V and 0 bases from J, leaving 12 bases between. CDR3 loop: CATSEVSTNEKLFF. The CDR3 coding sequence is TGTGCCACCTCTGAAGTCTCAACTAATGAAAAACTGTTTTTT.

The chain joins TRBV25-1 to TRBJ1-2; 8 positions match TRBD1. The CDR3 is 15 amino acids. Germline V lookup: CDR1 MGHDK, CDR2 SYGVNS. After removal of 0 bases from V and 4 bases from J, the junction contained 4 bases not matched to a gene. CDR3 amino acids: CASSEYRDRIYGYTF. The CDR3 DNA reads as TGTGCCAGCAGTGAATATCGGGACAGGATCTATGGCTACACCTTC.

The chain links TRBV4-3 to TRBJ2-7; 8 nucleotides align to TRBD1. CDR3 length: 16 residues. The germline gives CDR1 LGHNA, CDR2 YSLEER. Trimming removed 0 bases from V and 4 bases from J; junction bases left unmatched: 8. CDR3 DNA sequence: TGCGCCAGCAGCCAAGATCGCTCAGGGGGCGTATACGAGCAGTACTTC. It specifies CASSQDRSGGVYEQYF.

Concerning this clonotype itself: Its ends do not fully match the called genes, so a read error is possible. The chain links TRBV11-2 to TRBJ2-7, with 10 bases that match TRBD1. This CDR3 has 13 amino acids. Germline lookup yields CDR1 SGHAT and CDR2 FQNNGV. The DNA of the CDR3 is TGTGCCAGCAGCCCGACAGGGGGCTACAAGCAGTACTTC. Protein: CASSPTGGYKQYF.

DNA of the CDR3: TGTGCCAGCAGCTACCTCCGGGGGGAGGGAAACATTCAGTACTTC. Its translation is CASSYLRGEGNIQYF. V usage is TRBV7-2 and J usage is TRBJ2-4; 7 positions agree with TRBD2. There are 15 residues in the CDR3. Germline V CDR1 and CDR2: SGHTA, FQGNSA. The J segment lost 6 bases and the V segment lost 4 bases, leaving 9 bases of the junction unmatched.

V gene TRBV19 combines with J gene TRBJ2-6; TRBD2 is a possible D gene (5 bases). The length of the CDR3 is 16 residues. CDR1 and CDR2 from the germline V gene are LNHDA and SQIVND (reference sequence). Trimming removed 6 bases from V and 0 bases from J, with 12 bases in between. The CDR3 sequence: CASSPGSSSGANVLTF. Here the CDR3 DNA reads TGTGCCAGTAGCCCGGGGTCGAGCTCTGGGGCCAACGTCCTGACTTTC.

The chain uses TRBV20-1 and TRBJ2-3, with D perhaps TRBD2 (5 bases). The ends were cut back, 0 bases at V and 0 bases at J, with 10 bases in the middle. The CDR3 is 15 amino acids. CDR1 DFQATT and CDR2 SNEGSKA come from the germline V gene (reference sequence). The CDR3 region is CSAREPGTSTDTQYF. CDR3 coding DNA: TGCAGTGCTAGAGAGCCGGGAACTAGCACAGATACGCAGTATTTT.

This clonotype was detected a few times. The chain combines TRBV4-3 with TRBJ2-3; D is unclear. V was clipped by 0 bases and J by 5 bases, with 6 bases between them. This CDR3 contains 13 residues. Germline V CDR1 and CDR2: LGHNA, YSLEER. CDR3 sequence: CASSQELGDTQYF. The CDR3 DNA is TGCGCCAGCAGCCAAGAGCTTGGAGATACGCAGTATTTT.

This clonotype came up many times. The chain combines TRBV20-1 with TRBJ2-5; TRBD1 matches at 7 bases. The germline V gene has CDR1 DFQATT and CDR2 SNEGSKA (reference sequence). V dropped 6 bases and J dropped 2; count of bases not matched to a gene: 9. The CDR3 loop spans 14 amino acids. The CDR3 nucleotides read TGCAGTGCAACTGGGACAGCAACTCAAGAGACCCAGTACTTC. Its protein is CSATGTATQETQYF.

This clonotype was recorded at least ten times. One end of the junction fails to match germline, which may point to a read error. The chain recombines TRBV7-9 with TRBJ2-5; D perhaps matches TRBD2 (5 bases). The CDR3 runs to 12 residues. Germline V lookup: CDR1 SEHNR, CDR2 FQNEAQ (reference sequence). CDR3 residues: CASSFLAETQYF. The CDR3 bases are TGCGCCAGCAGCTTTTTAGCGGAGACCCAGTACTTC.

The chain couples TRBV15 to TRBJ2-1, with a weak D call TRBD2 (5 bases). The V gene lost 11 bases and the J gene lost 6 bases, with 17 bases spanning the gap. There are 13 residues in the CDR3. From germline, CDR1 is LNHNV and CDR2 YYDKDF (reference sequence). The CDR3 sequence is CAAAGGLSNEQFF. The CDR3 nucleotides are TGTGCCGCGGCGGGCGGGTTGAGCAATGAGCAGTTCTTC. The entire variable domain, with the rest obtained from reference TRBV15 and TRBJ2-1, is as follows: DAMVIQNPRYQVTQFGKPVTLSCSQTLNHNVMYWYQQKSSQAPKLLFHYYDKDFNNEADTPDNFQSRRPNTSFCFLDIRSPGLGDTAMYLCAAAGGLSNEQFFGPGTRLTVL.

The rearrangement links TRBV6-5 to TRBJ2-3, with D tentatively TRBD1 or TRBD2 (6 bases each). Trimming cost V 4 bases and J 3 bases, with 17 bases left between them. CDR1 and CDR2 (germline): MNHEY, SVGAGI. The CDR3 spans 16 residues. CDR3 protein: CASSLGGRLSTDTQYF. In DNA form, the CDR3 reads TGTGCCAGCAGTTTAGGGGGGCGGCTGTCAACAGATACGCAGTATTTT.

As regards this clonotype: A junction end diverges from the germline sequence, so it may reflect a read error. V gene TRBV5-5 combines with J gene TRBJ2-5; no clear D. This CDR3 comprises 12 residues. The germline CDR1 and CDR2 sequences are SGHKS and YYEKEE (reference sequence). CDR3 coding DNA: TGTGCCTGCAGCTTGGTCCGGAATGAGCAGTACTTC. This sequence encodes CACSLVRNEQYF.

The chain recombines TRBV12-3 or TRBV12-4 with TRBJ1-1; D remains unclear. This CDR3 contains 11 residues. V was trimmed by 7 bases and J by 4 bases, leaving 7 bases between them. Here the CDR3 DNA reads TGTGCCAGCACTGTGGTCACTGAAGCTTTCTTT. Its protein product is CASTVVTEAFF.

The chain couples TRBV6-5 to TRBJ1-2; tentatively, D is TRBD1 (5 bases). Trimming shortened V by 0 bases and J by 6 bases, and 17 bases separated the two germline ends. The CDR3 runs 16 residues. The V gene's germline CDR1 is MNHEY and CDR2 SVGAGI. The CDR3 reads CASSYSGRDSRHGYTF. The CDR3 region has the DNA TGTGCCAGCAGTTACTCCGGCCGGGACTCCCGCCATGGCTACACCTTC.

The V call is TRBV5-5, the J call TRBJ1-3; possible D gene TRBD1, 5 bases. Trimming shortened V by 4 bases and J by 0 bases, and 20 bases separated the two germline ends. CDR3 length: 18 residues. Germline loops: CDR1 SGHKS, CDR2 YYEKEE (reference sequence). This CDR3 is CASSPPGTVGISGNTIYF. The CDR3 coding sequence is TGTGCCAGCAGCCCCCCCGGGACGGTGGGCATCTCTGGAAACACCATATATTTT.

The table lists this clonotype with a few counts. This chain connects TRBV4-1 to TRBJ2-7, with D perhaps matching TRBD2 (6 bases). The germline gives CDR1 MGHRA, CDR2 YSYEKL. The CDR3 length is 14 residues. Trimming cost V 0 bases and J 7 bases, with 13 bases left between them. CDR3 sequence: CASSQEGEAREQYF. For the CDR3, the DNA is TGCGCCAGCAGCCAAGAAGGGGAGGCGAGGGAGCAGTACTTC.